The next 12 T cell receptor beta chains were all read from a single sample in a study of cytomegalovirus exposure and HLA in healthy donors. The PCR ran on 60 Vbeta and 13 Jbeta primers. Method: immunoSEQ multiplex PCR; TCRdb's copy keeps in-frame clones and lacks some. The data hold some 170,000 clones, with about 9.4% observed a single time. Sequencing input: PBMCs. The receptors were gathered from a woman in her twenties or thirties in good health and CMV-seropositive.

This clone was seen a handful of times. J is TRBJ1-1 and V is TRBV10-3, with a tentative D call TRBD1 (5 bases). Trimming took 0 bases from V and 1 from J, leaving 9 bases between them. Germline loops: CDR1 ENHRY, CDR2 SYGVKD. The CDR3 totals 15 residues. Here the CDR3 DNA reads TGTGCCATCAGTGAGTCAACTCAGGGGAACACTGAAGCTTTCTTT. Protein product: CAISESTQGNTEAFF.

In this sample, this clone turned up a few times. The chain recombines TRBV6-6 with TRBJ2-7, with D perhaps matching TRBD2 (5 bases). The CDR3 is 16 residues long. Trimming took off 0 bases at V and 7 bases at J, with 19 bases between the two ends. The germline V gene encodes CDR1 MNHNY and CDR2 SVGAGI (reference sequence). DNA for the CDR3: TGTGCCAGCAGTTACTCCGGAGGAGCTCCCTACATGGAGCAGTACTTC. It yields the protein CASSYSGGAPYMEQYF.

This clone was observed a handful of times. The CDR3 DNA reads TGCGCCAGCAGCTTGGTGGGGGGAGTCACAGATACGCAGTATTTT. It translates to CASSLVGGVTDTQYF. The rearrangement uses TRBV5-1 and TRBJ2-3, with D possibly matching TRBD2 (6 bases). Between the trimmed V and J ends, which lost 0 bases and 2 bases, there was a span of 10 bases. The CDR3 sequence is 15 residues long. The germline V gene encodes CDR1 SGHRS and CDR2 YFSETQ.

A few counts support this clone. This sequence joins TRBV2 and TRBJ2-4; D is unclear. This CDR3 is 15 amino acids long. V lost 7 bases and J 12 bases, leaving 25 bases between the germline ends. Germline V lookup: CDR1 SNHLY, CDR2 FYNNEI. CDR3 DNA: TGTGCCAGCACAGCCACCCCATTTAGCTCGTTGACTCAGTACTTC. Its protein product is CASTATPFSSLTQYF.

This clone was observed a few times. CDR3: CASSLGQGGEQFF. Written as DNA, the CDR3 is TGTGCCAGCAGCTTGGGGCAGGGAGGTGAGCAGTTCTTC. The rearrangement joins TRBV7-9 to TRBJ2-1, with D perhaps TRBD2 (6 bases). Trimming removed 3 bases at V and 9 bases at J, with 12 bases between. The V gene's germline CDR1 is SEHNR and CDR2 FQNEAQ (reference sequence). The CDR3 is 13 amino acids.

The chain couples TRBV4-2 to TRBJ1-1, with 7 bases identical to TRBD1. The germline V gene has CDR1 LGHNA and CDR2 YNFKEQ. Trimming removed 2 bases from V and 2 bases from J; junction bases left unmatched: 2. The CDR3 totals 14 residues. CDR3 residues: CASSQNRGNTEAFF. In nucleotides, the CDR3 is TGTGCCAGCAGCCAAAACAGGGGCAACACTGAAGCTTTCTTT.

This chain joins TRBV7-9 and TRBJ1-4, with 9 bases matching TRBD1. Germline V gene sequence: CDR1 SEHNR, CDR2 FQNEAQ (reference sequence). The CDR3 extends over 14 amino acids. V lost 5 bases to trimming and J lost 8 bases; unmatched junction nucleotides: 6. The DNA for the CDR3 is TGTGCCAGCAGCCGGACAGGGGCGGGAGAAAAACTGTTTTTT. It encodes CASSRTGAGEKLFF.

The chain carries TRBV20-1 and TRBJ2-3; D may be TRBD2 (5 bases). V lost 7 bases to trimming and J lost 2 bases, with 7 bases between them. Germline V gene sequence: CDR1 DFQATT, CDR2 SNEGSKA (reference sequence). This CDR3 is built from 11 residues. CDR3 amino acids: CSVRDTDTQYF. In DNA, the CDR3 is TGCAGTGTTCGGGACACAGATACGCAGTATTTT.

This clone has just a few counts. This chain connects TRBV11-3 to TRBJ2-1; 8 bases are a match to TRBD1. Unmatched junction bases numbered 12, after V lost 5 bases and J lost 9 bases. Germline V gene lookup returns CDR1 SGHNT and CDR2 YENEEA. This CDR3 is built from 15 residues. The CDR3 DNA sequence: TGTGCCAGCAGCCCTGACAGGGGCCGGGAGAGTGAGCAGTTCTTC. This translates into CASSPDRGRESEQFF.

This clone has more than one count but fewer than ten. The chain joins TRBV6-1 to TRBJ2-7; tentatively, D is TRBD2 (5 bases). The CDR3 sequence is 15 residues long. V lost 6 bases, J lost 2 bases, and 17 bases lay in between. Germline CDR1 is MNHNS and CDR2 is SASEGT. Written as DNA, the CDR3 is TGTGCCAGCAGGGTAATAAGGGAGACCACCTACGAGCAGTACTTC. Translated, it gives CASRVIRETTYEQYF.

On this clone: Distinct nucleotide sequences in the sample also encode this CDR3. The chain carries TRBV7-8 and TRBJ1-2; D call uncertain. The length of the CDR3 is 13 residues. Germline V lookup: CDR1 SGHVS, CDR2 FQNEAQ. With 1 base removed from V and 3 bases from J, the gap between germline ends came to 6 bases. The CDR3 loop reads CASSLGRDYGYTF. The DNA for the CDR3 is TGTGCCAGCAGCTTAGGCCGGGACTATGGCTACACCTTC. Drawing the rest from reference TRBV7-8 and TRBJ1-2, the complete variable domain is GAGVSQSPRYKVAKRGQDVALRCDPISGHVSLFWYQQALGQGPEFLTYFQNEAQLDKSGLPSDRFFAERPEGSVSTLKIQRTQQEDSAVYLCASSLGRDYGYTFGSGTRLTVV.

The rearrangement uses TRBV11-2 and TRBJ2-7; D unclear. The CDR3 covers 15 residues. With 5 bases removed from V and 5 bases from J, the gap between germline ends came to 19 bases. CDR1 SGHAT and CDR2 FQNNGV come from the germline V gene. DNA for the CDR3: TGTGCCAGCAGCCTCTCCAACGGGTTAGGCCACGAGCAGTACTTC. The encoded protein is CASSLSNGLGHEQYF.